The clone carrying this T cell receptor (beta chain) was observed a handful of times. This sample is drawn from a study of blood T cell repertoires in COVID-19. Ages ranged from about 18 to 89 years, with residence in 24 US areas. All recovered Cohort 3 donors got two negative PCRs, got clearance, or saw symptom resolution. Germline V gives CDR1 LNHDA, CDR2 SQIVND (reference sequence). The CDR3 is 16 amino acids. Trimming took 6 bases from V and 1 from J, leaving 18 bases between them. In the source study's methods: Using reference gene primer amplification, nucleated cell counts were estimated. The repertoire was sequenced with immunoSEQ multiplex PCR; TCRdb's copy has only in-frame clones and lacks some. V and J calls and clone size follow that table, whereas D and trimming were derived from the DNA. The data show roughly 150,000 clones, with 80% seen just once and approximately 3% held by the top ten.

The TCR comes from a woman aged 60 to 75 who had recovered from COVID-19. Input material: PBMCs or T cells enriched from blood (not recorded which). V and J are TRBV19 and TRBJ2-5; tentative D call: TRBD2 (7 bases). The CDR3 region has the DNA TGTGCCAGTAGCGAGCGAACGGGGGGCTTCCAAGAGACCCAGTACTTC. Translating it yields CASSERTGGFQETQYF.